The T cell receptor beta chain described here comes from a study of graft-versus-host responses after intestinal transplantation. The wider study: Multivisceral, liver-intestinal, or isolated intestinal transplants were received by the recipients. Anti-thymocyte globulin was used for induction in all recipients, who then took tacrolimus and steroids for approximately 3 years. Study results and limitations: Researchers found GvH clones in recipient marrow, and some showed up first in ileum or blood. HvG clone declines early post-transplant were associated with peak circulating GvH levels.

V trimming: 4 bases; J trimming: 12 bases; junction bases outside the gene matches: 11. This CDR3 is built from 15 residues. Per germline, CDR1 MNHEY and CDR2 SVGAGI. Turning to this clone: The antigen is not known.

TCRdb keeps only in-frame clones here, not all; method: immunoSEQ multiplex PCR. The sample carries about 110,000 clones, roughly 93% recorded once. V is TRBV6-5 and J is TRBJ2-7; 14 bases are shared with TRBD2. The specimen was unstimulated CD8+ T cells sorted from spleen or lymph node cells, collected before intestinal transplant. The TCR sequence derives from a human donor who received an intestinal transplant. CDR3 bases: TGTGCCAGCAGTTCTGAAGCCGGGACTAGCGGGAGTCCGTACTTC. Translation: CASSSEAGTSGSPYF.